The present entry profiles one T cell receptor beta chain with its context. These data belong to a study of T cells in Graves' hyperthyroidism and ophthalmopathy. As for the study in general: Peripheral blood was secured at the point of initial diagnosis, before any treatment.

RNA transcripts served as the template for amplifying TCR beta CDR3 regions. With the HTBI primer set, the TCR CDR3 went through a first round of RT-PCR. TCRdb analysed the multiplex PCR reads with MiXCR anew, one entry per CDR3 protein. There are 490,000 or so distinct CDR3 sequences in the sample; approximately 16% occur only once, and less than 30% lies in the top ten. CDR3 length: 14 amino acids. Per the germline V gene, CDR1 is MNHNS and CDR2 is SASEGT. Trimming removed 8 bases from V and 4 bases from J; junction bases left unmatched: 7. In the ophthalmopathy cohort, Clinical Activity Score was at least 3, NOSPECS grade at least 4, and duration under 3 months. Exclusion of a patient resulted from uncontrolled infection, other autoimmune disease, pregnancy or lactation.

This chain uses TRBV6-1 with TRBJ2-5; 10 bases align to TRBD2. This sequence originates from a woman under 40 with Graves' ophthalmopathy. What was sequenced was blood. CDR3 sequence reads: CASSRSGRAETQYF. DNA for the CDR3: TGTGCCAGCTCGAGGAGCGGGAGGGCAGAGACCCAGTACTTC.